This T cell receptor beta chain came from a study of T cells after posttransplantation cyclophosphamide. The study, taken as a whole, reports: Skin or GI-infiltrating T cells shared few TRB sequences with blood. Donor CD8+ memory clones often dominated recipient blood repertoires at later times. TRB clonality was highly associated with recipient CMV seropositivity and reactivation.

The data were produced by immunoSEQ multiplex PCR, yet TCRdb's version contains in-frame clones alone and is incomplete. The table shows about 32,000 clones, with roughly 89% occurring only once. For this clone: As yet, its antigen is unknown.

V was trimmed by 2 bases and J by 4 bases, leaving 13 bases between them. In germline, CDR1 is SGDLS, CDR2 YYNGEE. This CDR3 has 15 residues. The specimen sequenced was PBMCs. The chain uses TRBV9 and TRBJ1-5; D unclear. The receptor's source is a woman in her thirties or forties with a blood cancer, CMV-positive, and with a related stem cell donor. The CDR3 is CASSVSPRRNQPQHF. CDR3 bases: TGTGCCAGCAGCGTCAGTCCAAGGAGGAATCAGCCCCAGCATTTT.